This T cell receptor beta chain was retrieved from a study of cytomegalovirus exposure and HLA in healthy donors. In its sample, this clone was seen once. Its antigen remains unknown. PCR amplification relied on 60 Vbeta primers (plus 13 Jbeta primers). The repertoire was sequenced with immunoSEQ multiplex PCR; TCRdb's copy has only in-frame clones and lacks some. The table lists approximately 290,000 clones, 80% of them singletons. The trim removed 8 bases at V and 7 bases at J, leaving 5 bases unmatched. The germline gives CDR1 SGHTA, CDR2 FQGTGA. This CDR3 has 13 amino acids. Overall study findings and caveats: As a later analysis revealed, most CMV-associated TCR beta chains appeared HLA-restricted.

The sequence was collected from a girl aged 2-10 years in good health and CMV-seronegative. This rearrangement joins TRBV7-3 to TRBJ2-1; 10 bases align to TRBD2. Source material: PBMCs. The CDR3 is CASRAGGKNEQFF. CDR3 coding DNA: TGTGCCAGCCGAGCGGGGGGGAAAAATGAGCAGTTCTTC.